The 21 T cell receptor beta chains presented below share a single source sample, sequenced in a study of cytomegalovirus exposure and HLA in healthy donors. The PCR employed 60 Vbeta primers together with 13 Jbeta primers. Here immunoSEQ multiplex PCR was the method, and the copy in TCRdb shows in-frame clones only, minus some. The table has 100,000 to 150,000 clones, around 70% seen once; the top ten hold about 4%. Input material: PBMCs. The receptors originated from a middle-aged woman in good health and CMV-seronegative.

This chain links TRBV2 with TRBJ2-1; 13 bases are shared with TRBD2. CDR1 SNHLY and CDR2 FYNNEI come from the germline V gene. V trimming: 7 bases; J trimming: 7 bases; junction bases outside the gene matches: 10. CDR3 length: 16 amino acids. In nucleotides, the CDR3 is TGTGCCAGCACAATTCTCGGACTAGCGGGAGCTAATGAGCAGTTCTTC. Protein sequence: CASTILGLAGANEQFF.

A word on this clone: The junction departs from the called germline gene at one end, perhaps through a read error. The chain combines TRBV6-6 with TRBJ1-3; the match to TRBD1 covers 7 bases. Germline V gene data show CDR1 as MNHNY and CDR2 as SVGAGI (reference sequence). The CDR3 is 16 residues long. The CDR3 bases are TGTGCCAGCAGTCTTTCACAGGGGAGTTTTGGAAGCACCATATATTTT. This sequence encodes CASSLSQGSFGSTIYF.

The gene calls are TRBV5-1 and TRBJ2-3, with 9 positions matching TRBD2. This CDR3 has 16 amino acids. Looked up from germline, CDR1 is SGHRS and CDR2 is YFSETQ. V shed 1 base, J shed 0 bases, and the junction held 3 bases outside the gene matches. CDR3 nucleotides: TGCGCCAGCAGCTTGAATCTAGCGGGGAGCACAGATACGCAGTATTTT. It yields the protein CASSLNLAGSTDTQYF.

The CDR3: CASSETRGPGELFF. In DNA, the CDR3 is TGTGCCAGCAGTGAGACTCGGGGTCCCGGGGAGCTGTTTTTT. The chain joins TRBV2 to TRBJ2-2; D possibly corresponds to TRBD2 (5 bases). V lost 3 bases and J lost 6, with 11 bases in between. Looked up from germline, CDR1 is SNHLY and CDR2 is FYNNEI. CDR3 length: 14 amino acids.

The CDR3 loop is CASSLDRDLTGELFF. In DNA, the CDR3 is TGTGCCAGCAGCTTAGATCGGGATCTGACCGGGGAGCTGTTTTTT. The chain joins TRBV7-9 to TRBJ2-2; D is possibly TRBD2 (5 bases). Per germline, CDR1 SEHNR and CDR2 FQNEAQ (reference sequence). The CDR3 has 15 amino acids. The V gene lost 1 base and the J gene lost 5 bases, with 11 bases spanning the gap.

The chain couples TRBV10-3 to TRBJ2-5; unclear D gene. CDR1 and CDR2 from the germline V gene are ENHRY and SYGVKD. The CDR3 contains 14 residues. V was trimmed by 0 bases and J by 0 bases, leaving 5 bases between them. The CDR3 sequence: CAISESPDQETQYF. The CDR3 coding sequence is TGTGCCATCAGTGAGTCGCCAGACCAAGAGACCCAGTACTTC.

Only one count was recorded for this clone. The chain has TRBV18 and TRBJ1-1, with 7 bases lining up with TRBD1. Trimming took 3 bases from V and 1 from J; bases not matched to a gene: 5. The CDR3 is 15 amino acids. Germline V gene data show CDR1 as KGHSH and CDR2 as LQKENI. CDR3 region: CASSPRQGSNTEAFF. CDR3 sequence (DNA): TGTGCCAGCTCACCTCGACAGGGATCGAACACTGAAGCTTTCTTT.

In nucleotides, the CDR3 is TGTGCCAGCGGCCGGACAGGGTCCACAGATACGCAGTATTTT. Translated: CASGRTGSTDTQYF. The chain is built from TRBV6-1 and TRBJ2-3, with TRBD1 matching over 8 bases. This CDR3 spans 14 amino acids. Trimming cost V 8 bases and J 2 bases; bases outside gene matches: 6. Germline CDR1 is MNHNS and CDR2 is SASEGT.

This clone was counted a few times. The rearrangement joins TRBV27 to TRBJ2-1; tentative D call: TRBD2 (6 bases). Trimming stripped 5 bases from V and 0 bases from J, with 14 bases between. This CDR3 region has 16 residues. CDR1 and CDR2 (germline): MNHEY, SMNVEV (reference sequence). In DNA form, the CDR3 reads TGTGCCAGCAGTGAAACTAGCTCCGTCTCCTACAATGAGCAGTTCTTC. This gives the protein CASSETSSVSYNEQFF.

The rearrangement uses TRBV5-4 and TRBJ2-1; 7 bases map to TRBD2. The length of the CDR3 is 12 residues. With 1 base clipped from V and 9 bases from J, the junction kept 1 base outside the gene matches. CDR1 and CDR2 (germline): SGHNT, YYREEE (reference sequence). The CDR3 DNA sequence: TGTGCCAGCAGCTTGTGGGGGGGTGAGCAGTTCTTC. This gives the protein CASSLWGGEQFF.

The chain uses TRBV10-3 and TRBJ1-1; D remains ambiguous. The V end lost 4 bases, the J end lost 4 bases, and 13 bases lay between the germline ends. CDR3 size: 14 residues. Looked up from germline, CDR1 is ENHRY and CDR2 is SYGVKD. CDR3 nucleotides: TGTGCCATCAGTGGGGAGGTGGCTAGCACTGAAGCTTTCTTT. The encoded protein is CAISGEVASTEAFF.

Only a few counts were recorded for this clone. V is TRBV4-3 and J is TRBJ2-5; possibly TRBD2 for D (6 bases). Trimming cost V 4 bases and J 5 bases, with 11 bases left between them. Germline CDR1 is LGHNA and CDR2 is YSLEER. CDR3 length: 13 residues. DNA for the CDR3: TGCGCCAGCAGCCGGGACTGGTGGGAGACCCAGTACTTC. It translates to CASSRDWWETQYF.

CDR3 protein: CASSLGFRLAHTYEQYF. CDR3 DNA sequence: TGTGCCAGCAGCTTAGGCTTTAGACTAGCTCATACTTACGAGCAGTACTTC. The chain couples TRBV7-2 to TRBJ2-7, with 7 bases aligning to TRBD2. The CDR3 covers 17 residues. The ends lost 1 base at V and 4 bases at J; junction bases unmatched: 13. Germline V gene sequence: CDR1 SGHTA, CDR2 FQGNSA. Together with reference TRBV7-2 and TRBJ2-7, the CDR3 gives the full variable domain: GAGVSQSPSNKVTEKGKDVELRCDPISGHTALYWYRQSLGQGLEFLIYFQGNSAPDKSGLPSDRFSAERTGGSVSTLTIQRTQQEDSAVYLCASSLGFRLAHTYEQYFGPGTRLTVT.

The V gene is TRBV11-3, the J gene TRBJ2-1; D is possibly TRBD2 (5 bases). The length of the CDR3 is 15 residues. V lost 3 bases, J lost 5 bases, and 14 bases lay in between. The germline V gene encodes CDR1 SGHNT and CDR2 YENEEA. DNA of the CDR3: TGTGCCAGCAGCTTCAGTAGAGGGTCCGACAATGAGCAGTTCTTC. It is translated as CASSFSRGSDNEQFF.

The CDR3 DNA is TGTGCCTGGAGAGATTCCGGGACAGACACCGGGGAGCTGTTTTTT. Protein: CAWRDSGTDTGELFF. This chain joins TRBV30 and TRBJ2-2; TRBD1 aligns across 7 bases. CDR3 size: 15 residues. V shed 3 bases and J 3 bases; nucleotides not matched to a gene: 7. Germline V lookup: CDR1 GTSNPN, CDR2 SVGIG (reference sequence).

This clone was seen once. The chain recombines TRBV4-1 with TRBJ1-4; TRBD1 aligns across 11 bases. CDR3 length: 15 amino acids. Trimming removed 5 bases from V and 8 bases from J; junction bases left unmatched: 7. The germline gives CDR1 MGHRA, CDR2 YSYEKL. CDR3 sequence (DNA): TGCGCCAGCAGCACACCCGGGACAGGGGGGGAAAAACTGTTTTTT. Its translation is CASSTPGTGGEKLFF.

The chain uses TRBV4-1 and TRBJ2-1; TRBD2 matches at 11 bases. There are 15 residues in the CDR3. The trim removed 4 bases at V and 8 bases at J, leaving 7 bases unmatched. Germline V gives CDR1 MGHRA, CDR2 YSYEKL. The CDR3 loop is CASSPIAGGGYEQFF. CDR3 DNA: TGCGCCAGCAGCCCGATAGCGGGAGGGGGTTATGAGCAGTTCTTC.

This clone was seen only a few times. The chain links TRBV4-2 to TRBJ1-5; D uncertain. The CDR3 spans 15 residues. CDR1 and CDR2 (germline): LGHNA, YNFKEQ. The ends were cut back, 0 bases at V and 9 bases at J, with 15 bases in the middle. CDR3 region: CASSQDPGRSSPQHF. DNA for the CDR3: TGTGCCAGCAGCCAAGATCCAGGCAGGTCTTCGCCCCAGCATTTT.

The rearrangement joins TRBV9 to TRBJ2-7, with TRBD2 identical over 7 bases. The germline V gene encodes CDR1 SGDLS and CDR2 YYNGEE. V was pared by 0 bases and J by 2 bases, with 5 bases of the junction left unmatched. The CDR3 spans 15 residues. CDR3 in amino acids: CASSVASGTPYEQYF. The CDR3 nucleotides read TGTGCCAGCAGCGTAGCTAGCGGTACCCCCTACGAGCAGTACTTC.

The chain joins TRBV9 to TRBJ2-7, with D possibly TRBD1 on 5 matching bases. The V end lost 0 bases, the J end lost 0 bases, and 7 bases lay between the germline ends. This CDR3 is 14 amino acids long. In germline, CDR1 is SGDLS, CDR2 YYNGEE. CDR3 DNA sequence: TGTGCCAGCAGCGTAGAGGGGCCCTCCTACGAGCAGTACTTC. Amino acids: CASSVEGPSYEQYF.

The rearrangement uses TRBV7-2 and TRBJ1-2, with 7 bases aligning to TRBD1. The junction had 5 bases not matched to a gene; V was cut back by 1 base and J by 3 bases. The V gene's germline CDR1 is SGHTA and CDR2 FQGNSA. This CDR3 spans 15 amino acids. The CDR3 nucleotides read TGTGCCAGCAGCTTAGTTTCAGGACAGGACTATGGCTACACCTTC. It specifies CASSLVSGQDYGYTF. The full variable domain, in which reference TRBV7-2 and TRBJ1-2 provide the parts outside the CDR3, is GAGVSQSPSNKVTEKGKDVELRCDPISGHTALYWYRQSLGQGLEFLIYFQGNSAPDKSGLPSDRFSAERTGGSVSTLTIQRTQQEDSAVYLCASSLVSGQDYGYTFGSGTRLTVV.